These 19 T cell receptor beta chains came from one sample sequenced in a study of blood T cell repertoires in COVID-19. The protocol was immunoSEQ multiplex PCR, while the TCRdb copy is restricted to in-frame clones and leaves out a portion. The sample comprises about 21,000 clones, approximately 90% of which are singletons, and approximately 17% rests with the top ten. Specimen: peripheral blood. The receptors were gathered from a man between 65 and 85 years old with active COVID-19.

This clone was observed once. The genes are TRBV5-1 and TRBJ1-3; no clear D. Looked up from germline, CDR1 is SGHRS and CDR2 is YFSETQ. V lost 0 bases to trimming and J lost 0 bases, with 7 bases between them. The CDR3 has 15 amino acids. CDR3 sequence (DNA): TGCGCCAGCAGCTTGGACACCCCCTCTGGAAACACCATATATTTT. As protein: CASSLDTPSGNTIYF.

The genes are TRBV7-9 and TRBJ2-3, with D possibly TRBD2 on 6 matching bases. V lost 5 bases to trimming and J lost 2 bases, with 14 bases between them. The CDR3 length is 15 residues. Germline assignment: CDR1 SEHNR and CDR2 FQNEAQ (reference sequence). The DNA for the CDR3 is TGTGCCAGCAGCCCCCGCGGACTACTCACAGATACGCAGTATTTT. Its translation: CASSPRGLLTDTQYF.

V and J are TRBV5-1 and TRBJ2-1; TRBD1 is a possible D gene (6 bases). Germline values: CDR1 SGHRS, CDR2 YFSETQ. V lost 1 base and J lost 1, with 9 bases in between. This CDR3 contains 15 residues. The CDR3 bases are TGCGCCAGCAGCTTGTTAGGGGGATCCTACAATGAGCAGTTCTTC. This encodes CASSLLGGSYNEQFF.

The V gene is TRBV6-5, the J gene TRBJ1-5; no definite D call. This CDR3 comprises 13 residues. Germline-derived CDR1 and CDR2 are MNHEY and SVGAGI. The V gene lost 2 bases and the J gene lost 4 bases, with 6 bases spanning the gap. CDR3 DNA: TGTGCCAGCAGTTACGACGGGAATCAGCCCCAGCATTTT. Its translation is CASSYDGNQPQHF.

CDR3 loop: CASSENRGSNQPQHF. The CDR3 DNA is TGTGCCAGCAGTGAAAACAGGGGAAGCAATCAGCCCCAGCATTTT. This sequence joins TRBV2 and TRBJ1-5; 7 bases align to TRBD1. Germline V gene sequence: CDR1 SNHLY, CDR2 FYNNEI. The V segment lost 2 bases and the J segment 1 base; nucleotides outside the gene matches: 2. This CDR3 has 15 amino acids. Combining the CDR3 with reference TRBV2 and TRBJ1-5 gives the whole variable domain EPEVTQTPSHQVTQMGQEVILRCVPISNHLYFYWYRQILGQKVEFLVSFYNNEISEKSEIFDDQFSVERPDGSNFTLKIRSTKLEDSAMYFCASSENRGSNQPQHFGDGTRLSIL.

The genes are TRBV13 and TRBJ2-5; 10 positions match TRBD2. V lost 2 bases and J lost 7; bases outside the gene matches: 13. In germline, CDR1 is PRHDT, CDR2 FYEKMQ (reference sequence). This CDR3 contains 17 residues. The CDR3 is CASSLWASGGQGGTQYF. CDR3 in DNA: TGTGCCAGCAGCTTATGGGCTAGCGGGGGTCAAGGGGGGACCCAGTACTTC.

The V gene is TRBV7-8, the J gene TRBJ2-3; 10 nucleotides line up with TRBD1. From germline, CDR1 is SGHVS and CDR2 FQNEAQ. Unmatched junction bases numbered 4, after V lost 1 base and J lost 3 bases. CDR3 length: 16 residues. CDR3 DNA: TGTGCCAGCAGCTTAGGGGGACAGGGGTTAACAGATACGCAGTATTTT. It encodes CASSLGGQGLTDTQYF.

The table lists this clone with a count of one. The rearrangement uses TRBV6-2 or TRBV6-3 and TRBJ2-5, with TRBD2 matching over 8 bases. From germline, CDR1 is MNHEY and CDR2 SVGEGT. The CDR3 has 15 residues. After removal of 0 bases from V and 5 bases from J, the junction contained 5 bases not matched to a gene. The CDR3 nucleotides read TGTGCCAGCAGTTACTCTAGCGGGGTGTCTGAGACCCAGTACTTC. Translated, it gives CASSYSSGVSETQYF.

This rearrangement joins TRBV6-6 to TRBJ2-7; D might be TRBD1 (7 bases). The CDR3 length is 16 residues. The ends were cut back, 5 bases at V and 4 bases at J, with 21 bases in the middle. The germline V gene encodes CDR1 MNHNY and CDR2 SVGAGI (reference sequence). The CDR3 sequence is CASSPHPGGGRYEQYF. The DNA for the CDR3 is TGTGCCAGCAGTCCCCATCCCGGAGGGGGCAGGTACGAGCAGTACTTC.

The V gene is TRBV30, the J gene TRBJ1-6; the D is unclear. CDR1 and CDR2 (germline): GTSNPN, SVGIG (reference sequence). CDR3 size: 18 residues. Trimming took off 1 base at V and 8 bases at J, with 24 bases between the two ends. CDR3 residues: CAWSGDPGGSHGYSPLHF. The DNA for the CDR3 is TGTGCCTGGAGTGGCGACCCGGGAGGATCACACGGATATTCACCCCTCCACTTT.

The rearrangement uses TRBV5-4 and TRBJ1-2; TRBD1 aligns across 8 bases. V shed 0 bases and J 7 bases; nucleotides not matched to a gene: 8. Germline CDR1 and CDR2: SGHNT and YYREEE (reference sequence). The CDR3 runs 15 residues. DNA for the CDR3: TGTGCCAGCAGCTTGGACAGGGCAGGGGGCCGTGGCTACACCTTC. This translates into CASSLDRAGGRGYTF.

The rearrangement uses TRBV6-5 and TRBJ2-2; 7 positions match TRBD1. CDR3 length: 16 amino acids. In germline, CDR1 is MNHEY, CDR2 SVGAGI. V was clipped by 4 bases and J by 2 bases; unmatched bases: 7. The CDR3 loop reads CASSSPTGSNTGELFF. DNA of the CDR3: TGTGCCAGCAGTTCCCCGACAGGGTCCAACACCGGGGAGCTGTTTTTT.

The chain couples TRBV14 to TRBJ2-7; 9 bases match TRBD1. Germline V CDR1 and CDR2: SGHDN, FVKESK. V dropped 6 bases and J dropped 4; count of bases not matched to a gene: 7. The CDR3 runs to 14 residues. CDR3 coding DNA: TGTGCCAGCAGTGCCGGGACAGGGAAATACGAGCAGTACTTC. The encoded protein is CASSAGTGKYEQYF.

The CDR3 bases are TGTGCCAGCGCGGGGCTGTTGTACGAGCAGTACTTC. It codes for CASAGLLYEQYF. The genes are TRBV2 and TRBJ2-7; D perhaps matches TRBD2 (6 bases). The CDR3 has 12 amino acids. CDR1 SNHLY and CDR2 FYNNEI come from the germline V gene. V was trimmed by 8 bases and J by 4 bases, leaving 12 bases between them.

The chain links TRBV10-1 to TRBJ2-4; 9 bases agree with TRBD2. The CDR3 is 18 amino acids. Germline assignment: CDR1 WNHNN and CDR2 SYGVQD (reference sequence). Unmatched junction bases numbered 15, after V lost 7 bases and J lost 2 bases. CDR3 coding DNA: TGCGCCAGCATTCCCCCGCGCGGGAGGGGGCCCACCAAAAACATTCAGTACTTC. This encodes CASIPPRGRGPTKNIQYF.

As for this clone: Germline and junction disagree at one end, which may indicate a read error. The chain is built from TRBV12-3 or TRBV12-4 and TRBJ1-2, with D perhaps TRBD1 (6 bases). CDR3 size: 13 residues. The CDR3 nucleotides read TGTGCCAGCAGACAGAGCACAGGGTATGCCTACACCTTC. Translating it yields CASRQSTGYAYTF.

The chain uses TRBV10-3 and TRBJ2-1; TRBD2 agrees at 12 bases. Germline V lookup: CDR1 ENHRY, CDR2 SYGVKD. There are 15 residues in the CDR3. V lost 6 bases and J lost 4; bases outside the gene matches: 4. The DNA of the CDR3 is TGTGCCATCAGGGACCTAGCGGGGGGGTACAATGAGCAGTTCTTC. Translated, it gives CAIRDLAGGYNEQFF.

The chain combines TRBV9 with TRBJ2-3; TRBD2 aligns across 11 bases. Germline values: CDR1 SGDLS, CDR2 YYNGEE. The J segment lost 6 bases and the V segment lost 2 bases, leaving 8 bases of the junction unmatched. The CDR3 sequence is 16 residues long. The CDR3 here is CASSVTGTSGYDTQYF. CDR3 sequence (DNA): TGTGCCAGCAGCGTTACCGGGACTAGCGGTTACGATACGCAGTATTTT.

The chain employs TRBV4-1 and TRBJ2-7; D is unclear. The CDR3 consists of 14 residues. CDR1 MGHRA and CDR2 YSYEKL come from the germline V gene. V was cut by 4 bases and J by 2 bases, with 12 bases left in between. CDR3 DNA: TGCGCCAGCAGCCCCCGGAACGGAGCCTACGAGCAGTACTTC. Translation gives CASSPRNGAYEQYF.